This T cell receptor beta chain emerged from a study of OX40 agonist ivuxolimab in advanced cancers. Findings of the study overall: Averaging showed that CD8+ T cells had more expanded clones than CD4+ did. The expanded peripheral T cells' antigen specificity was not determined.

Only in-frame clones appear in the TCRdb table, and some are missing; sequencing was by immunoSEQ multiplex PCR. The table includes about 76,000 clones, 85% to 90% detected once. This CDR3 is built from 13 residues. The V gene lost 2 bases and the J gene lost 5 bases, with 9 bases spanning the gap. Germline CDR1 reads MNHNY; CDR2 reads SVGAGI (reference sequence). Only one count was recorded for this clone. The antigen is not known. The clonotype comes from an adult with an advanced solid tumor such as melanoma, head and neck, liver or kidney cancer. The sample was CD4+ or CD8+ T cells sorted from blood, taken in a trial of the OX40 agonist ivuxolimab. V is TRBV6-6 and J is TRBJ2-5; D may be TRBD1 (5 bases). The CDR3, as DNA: TGTGCCAGCAGTTACCCAGGGTCGGAGACCCAGTACTTC. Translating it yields CASSYPGSETQYF.